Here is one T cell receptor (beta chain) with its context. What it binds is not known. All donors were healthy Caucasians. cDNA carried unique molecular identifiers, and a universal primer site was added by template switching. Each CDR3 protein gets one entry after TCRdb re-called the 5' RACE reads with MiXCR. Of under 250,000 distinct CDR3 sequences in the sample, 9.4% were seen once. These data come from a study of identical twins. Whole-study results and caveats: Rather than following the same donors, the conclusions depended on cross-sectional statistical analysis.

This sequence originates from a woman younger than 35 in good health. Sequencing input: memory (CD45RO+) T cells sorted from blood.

CDR3 bases: TGTGCCAGCAGAAGGGGTCAGGGTCACGGCTACACCTTC. Its translation: CASRRGQGHGYTF. This rearrangement joins TRBV21-1 to TRBJ1-2; the DNA was not used to check the table's D call, TRBD1. TRBV21-1 is assigned pseudogene status. This CDR3 has 13 residues.